Listed below are T cell receptor beta chains from one sample, sequenced in a study of T cells expressing NK-cell markers. For each CDR3 protein, TCRdb gives one entry from its re-call of the 5' RACE reads, without DNA. This repertoire comprises fewer than 400,000 distinct CDR3 sequences; its ten largest clones make up 5% to 5.5%. The sample consisted of blood T cells: a sorted CD56 or NKG2C T cell subset, CD4+ or CD8+ T cells, or bulk PBMC T cells (not recorded which). The receptor source for this set is a man aged 18 to 69 in good health. CDR3s include the opening cysteine and the closing phenylalanine or tryptophan.

J gene	V gene	CDR3 protein
TRBJ2-2	TRBV7-3	CASSFLPTANTGELFF
TRBJ2-4	TRBV11-1	CASSLAGTALAKNIQYF
TRBJ2-7	TRBV14	CASSRVRTYEQYF
TRBJ2-1	TRBV11-1	CASSSRAGGFDEQFF
TRBJ1-1	TRBV7-2	CASETSGGGKAFF
TRBJ2-3	TRBV12-3/TRBV12-4	CASSYTVSSRADTQYF
TRBJ2-1	TRBV12-3/TRBV12-4	CASSPTKDRVRYNEQFF
TRBJ1-1	TRBV18	CASSRTDGLVAFF
TRBJ2-1	TRBV14	CASSQGWYGNEQFF
TRBJ2-1	TRBV6-1	CASRDARDRGQFF
TRBJ2-5	TRBV3-1	CASSLPSGGETQYF
TRBJ1-1	TRBV28	CASSSRVTEAFF
TRBJ2-7	TRBV11-3	CASSLAGRSYEQYF
TRBJ1-5	TRBV7-2	CASKGQGNNQPQHF
TRBJ2-7	TRBV29-1	CSVAWRATSYEQYF
TRBJ2-1	TRBV6-2/TRBV6-3	CASTGSGGALSNEQFF
TRBJ2-1	TRBV6-1	CASTLTKTPVFEQFF
TRBJ1-2	TRBV11-2	CASSFASSYGYTF
TRBJ1-5	TRBV6-4	CASPRTEAYSNQPQHF
TRBJ1-1	TRBV12-3/TRBV12-4	CASSFSGKANTEAFF
TRBJ2-4	TRBV2	CASSERPEGKYF
TRBJ2-1	TRBV5-8	CASIQTSGGVVYNEQFF
TRBJ2-4	TRBV5-1	CASSLETGTGGDIQYF
TRBJ1-6	TRBV6-5	CASSLSYNSPLHF
TRBJ2-5	TRBV27	CASRPTGRGSPQETQYF
TRBJ2-1	TRBV12-3/TRBV12-4	CASTPVGLSYNEQFF
TRBJ2-7	TRBV21-1	CASSPRTSGDSYEQYF
TRBJ2-4	TRBV3-1	CASSQGAGQNIQYF
TRBJ2-1	TRBV20-1	CSASVTSGGLDEQFF
TRBJ2-6	TRBV3-1	CASSHASTGRWSGGANVLTF
TRBJ2-4	TRBV6-5	CASSRGNDIQYF
TRBJ1-2	TRBV5-4	CASSTDRVDGYTF
TRBJ2-1	TRBV27	CASSSSSGGGYNEQFF
TRBJ2-7	TRBV4-2	CASSQAYNIGAYEQYF
TRBJ1-5	TRBV15	CATSRGFRVGGQPQHF
TRBJ1-2	TRBV6-1	CASRDGLSYGYTF
TRBJ2-6	TRBV11-2	CASSPGGGRANVLTF
TRBJ1-1	TRBV2	CASSEQVGGFGAEAFF
TRBJ2-7	TRBV28	CASTTQAGTPSYEQYF
TRBJ1-1	TRBV28	CASSFGRGDIWTAMNTEAFF
TRBJ2-5	TRBV19	CASSIFGSNRQETQYF
TRBJ2-5	TRBV5-1	CASTTTGGAETQYF
TRBJ2-6	TRBV5-1	CASSLQGISGANVLTF
TRBJ2-5	TRBV5-1	CASSPGVTETQYF
TRBJ2-1	TRBV20-1	CSARGTSGVNEQFF
TRBJ2-1	TRBV5-8	CASSLGGRTYNEQFF
TRBJ2-5	TRBV14	CASSQNYMETQYF
TRBJ2-1	TRBV5-1	CASSYQPTGQTYNEQFF
TRBJ2-1	TRBV7-2	CASSLPRTGLYNEQFF
TRBJ1-2	TRBV10-3	CAISERGLNYGYTF
TRBJ2-7	TRBV24-1	CATSERQVWEYF
TRBJ1-6	TRBV25-1	CASSATGLSPLHF
TRBJ2-3	TRBV7-2	CASSLDAGTRTQYF
TRBJ2-3	TRBV15	CATSPRLADLTDTQYF
TRBJ2-7	TRBV7-9	CASSLAGEKSGEQYF